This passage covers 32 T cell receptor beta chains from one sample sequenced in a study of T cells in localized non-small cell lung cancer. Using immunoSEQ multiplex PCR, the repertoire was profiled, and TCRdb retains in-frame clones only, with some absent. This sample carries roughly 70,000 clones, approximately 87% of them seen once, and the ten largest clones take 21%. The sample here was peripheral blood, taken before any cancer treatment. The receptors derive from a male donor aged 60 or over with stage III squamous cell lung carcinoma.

CDR3 loop: CASSPEGQNYEQYF. The DNA for the CDR3 is TGTGCCAGCTCACCAGAAGGTCAAAACTACGAGCAGTACTTC. This chain joins TRBV18 and TRBJ2-7; D not certain. The CDR3 totals 14 residues. V was trimmed by 2 bases and J by 3 bases, leaving 11 bases between them. Looked up from germline, CDR1 is KGHSH and CDR2 is LQKENI.

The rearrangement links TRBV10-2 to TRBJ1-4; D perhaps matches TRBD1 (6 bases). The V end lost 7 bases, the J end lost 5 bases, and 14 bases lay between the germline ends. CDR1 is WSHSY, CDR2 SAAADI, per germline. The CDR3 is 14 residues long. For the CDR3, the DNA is TGCGCCAGCACGATCGGACAGAGAAATGAAAAACTGTTTTTT. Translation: CASTIGQRNEKLFF.

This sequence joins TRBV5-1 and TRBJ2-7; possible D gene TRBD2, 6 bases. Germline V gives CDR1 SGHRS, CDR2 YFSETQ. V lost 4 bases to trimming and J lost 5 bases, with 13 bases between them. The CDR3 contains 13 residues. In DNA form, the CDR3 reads TGCGCCAGCAGCCTCGATGGGGGGAACGAGCAGTACGTC. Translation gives CASSLDGGNEQYV.

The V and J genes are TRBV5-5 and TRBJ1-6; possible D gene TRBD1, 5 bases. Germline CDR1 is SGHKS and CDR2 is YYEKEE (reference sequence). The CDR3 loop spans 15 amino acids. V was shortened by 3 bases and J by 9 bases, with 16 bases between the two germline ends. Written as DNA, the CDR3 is TGTGCCAGCAGCTGGAGGGTAGGGGAGGGTTCACCCCTCCACTTT. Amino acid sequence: CASSWRVGEGSPLHF.

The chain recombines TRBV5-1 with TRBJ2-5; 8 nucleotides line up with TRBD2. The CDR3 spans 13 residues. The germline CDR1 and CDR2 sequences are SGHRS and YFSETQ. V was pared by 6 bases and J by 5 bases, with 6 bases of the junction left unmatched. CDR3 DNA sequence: TGCGCCAGCACGGGAGGGGTAGGGGAGACCCAGTACTTC. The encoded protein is CASTGGVGETQYF.

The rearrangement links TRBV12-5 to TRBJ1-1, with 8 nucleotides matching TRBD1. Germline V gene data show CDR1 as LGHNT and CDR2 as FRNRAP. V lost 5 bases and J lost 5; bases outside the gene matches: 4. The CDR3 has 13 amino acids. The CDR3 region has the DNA TGTGCTAGTGGTCTCAGGGGGCGGACTGAAGCTTTCTTT. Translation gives CASGLRGRTEAFF.

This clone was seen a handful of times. DNA for the CDR3: TGTGCCACCGGAGGGGTATCGAACACTGAAGCTTTCTTT. It specifies CATGGVSNTEAFF. The chain has TRBV15 and TRBJ1-1; a possible D gene is TRBD1 (5 bases). This CDR3 contains 13 residues. V lost 8 bases to trimming and J lost 1 base, with 11 bases between them. Germline-derived CDR1 and CDR2 are LNHNV and YYDKDF (reference sequence). Full variable domain (outside the CDR3, taken from reference TRBV15 and TRBJ1-1): DAMVIQNPRYQVTQFGKPVTLSCSQTLNHNVMYWYQQKSSQAPKLLFHYYDKDFNNEADTPDNFQSRRPNTSFCFLDIRSPGLGDTAMYLCATGGVSNTEAFFGQGTRLTVV.

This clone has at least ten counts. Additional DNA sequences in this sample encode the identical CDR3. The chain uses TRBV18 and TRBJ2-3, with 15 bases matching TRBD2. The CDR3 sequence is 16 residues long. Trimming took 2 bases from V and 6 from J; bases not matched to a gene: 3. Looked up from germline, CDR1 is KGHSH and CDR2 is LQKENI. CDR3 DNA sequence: TGTGCCAGCTCACCAGGACTAGCGGGGGGGCCGGATACGCAGTATTTT. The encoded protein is CASSPGLAGGPDTQYF.

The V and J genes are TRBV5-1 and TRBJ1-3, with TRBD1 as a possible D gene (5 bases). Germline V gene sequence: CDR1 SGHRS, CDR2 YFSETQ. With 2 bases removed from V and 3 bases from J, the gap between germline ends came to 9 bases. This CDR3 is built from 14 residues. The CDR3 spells CASSLGVGGNTIYF. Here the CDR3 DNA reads TGCGCCAGCAGCTTAGGGGTTGGTGGAAACACCATATATTTT. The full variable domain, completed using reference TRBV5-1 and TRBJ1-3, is KAGVTQTPRYLIKTRGQQVTLSCSPISGHRSVSWYQQTPGQGLQFLFEYFSETQRNKGNFPGRFSGRQFSNSRSEMNVSTLELGDSALYLCASSLGVGGNTIYFGEGSWLTVV.

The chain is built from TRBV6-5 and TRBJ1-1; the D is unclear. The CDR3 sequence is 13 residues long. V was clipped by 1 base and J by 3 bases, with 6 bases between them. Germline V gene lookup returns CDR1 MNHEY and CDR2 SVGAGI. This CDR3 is CASSYFLDTEAFF. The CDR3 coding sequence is TGTGCCAGCAGTTACTTTTTAGACACTGAAGCTTTCTTT.

In nucleotides, the CDR3 is TGTGCCAGCAGTTCTCCGGGGGGATATGGCTACACCTTC. It is translated as CASSSPGGYGYTF. The V call is TRBV6-5, the J call TRBJ1-2, with D possibly being TRBD1 (5 bases). Trimming removed 4 bases from V and 5 bases from J, with 11 bases in between. CDR1 and CDR2 from the germline V gene are MNHEY and SVGAGI. This CDR3 contains 13 residues.

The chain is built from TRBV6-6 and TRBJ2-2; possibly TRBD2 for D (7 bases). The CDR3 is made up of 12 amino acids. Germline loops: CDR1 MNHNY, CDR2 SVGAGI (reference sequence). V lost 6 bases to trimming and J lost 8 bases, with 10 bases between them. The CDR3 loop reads CASSRGAGELFF. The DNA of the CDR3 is TGTGCCAGCAGCCGGGGGGCTGGGGAGCTGTTTTTT.

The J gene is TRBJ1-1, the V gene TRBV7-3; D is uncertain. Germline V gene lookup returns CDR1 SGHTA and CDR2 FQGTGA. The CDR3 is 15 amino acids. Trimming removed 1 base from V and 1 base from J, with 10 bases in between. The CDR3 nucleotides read TGTGCCAGCAGCTTAATGGCCGCCGAGAACACTGAAGCTTTCTTT. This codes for CASSLMAAENTEAFF.

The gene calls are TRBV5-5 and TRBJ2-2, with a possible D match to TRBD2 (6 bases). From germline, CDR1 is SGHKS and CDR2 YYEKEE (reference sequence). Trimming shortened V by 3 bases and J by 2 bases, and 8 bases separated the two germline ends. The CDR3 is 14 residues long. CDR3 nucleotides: TGTGCCAGCAGCTGGGGGGTTAACACCGGGGAGCTGTTTTTT. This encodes CASSWGVNTGELFF.

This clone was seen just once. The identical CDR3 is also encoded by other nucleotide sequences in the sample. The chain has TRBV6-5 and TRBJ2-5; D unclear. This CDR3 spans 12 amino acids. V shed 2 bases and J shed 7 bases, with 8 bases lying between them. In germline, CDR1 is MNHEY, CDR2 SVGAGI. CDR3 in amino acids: CASSYPDGTQYF. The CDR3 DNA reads TGTGCCAGCAGTTACCCTGATGGGACCCAGTACTTC.

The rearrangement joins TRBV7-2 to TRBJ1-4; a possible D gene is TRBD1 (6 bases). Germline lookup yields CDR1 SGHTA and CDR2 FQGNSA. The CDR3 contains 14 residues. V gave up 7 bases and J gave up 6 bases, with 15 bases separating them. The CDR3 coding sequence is TGTGCCAGCACGCGGGACACCTGGGATGAAAAACTGTTTTTT. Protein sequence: CASTRDTWDEKLFF. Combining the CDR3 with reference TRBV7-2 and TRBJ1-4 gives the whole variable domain GAGVSQSPSNKVTEKGKDVELRCDPISGHTALYWYRQSLGQGLEFLIYFQGNSAPDKSGLPSDRFSAERTGGSVSTLTIQRTQQEDSAVYLCASTRDTWDEKLFFGSGTQLSVL.

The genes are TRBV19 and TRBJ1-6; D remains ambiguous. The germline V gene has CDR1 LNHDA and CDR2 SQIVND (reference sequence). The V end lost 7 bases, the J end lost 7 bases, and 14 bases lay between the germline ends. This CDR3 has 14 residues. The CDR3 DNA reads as TGTGCCAGTAACATCGTCCTTGAAAATTCACCCCTCCACTTT. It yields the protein CASNIVLENSPLHF.

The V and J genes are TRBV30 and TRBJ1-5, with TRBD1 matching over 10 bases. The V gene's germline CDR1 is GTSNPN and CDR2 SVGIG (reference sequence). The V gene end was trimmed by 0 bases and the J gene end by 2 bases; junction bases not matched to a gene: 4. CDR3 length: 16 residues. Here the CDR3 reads CAWSVPGTGGNQPQHF. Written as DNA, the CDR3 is TGTGCCTGGAGTGTACCTGGGACAGGGGGCAATCAGCCCCAGCATTTT.

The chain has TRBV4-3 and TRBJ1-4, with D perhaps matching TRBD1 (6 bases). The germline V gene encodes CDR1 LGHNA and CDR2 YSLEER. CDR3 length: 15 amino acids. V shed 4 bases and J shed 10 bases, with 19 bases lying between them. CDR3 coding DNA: TGCGCCAGCAGCCCGCTGAGGACAGTCCGAGGAAAACTGTTTTTT. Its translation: CASSPLRTVRGKLFF.

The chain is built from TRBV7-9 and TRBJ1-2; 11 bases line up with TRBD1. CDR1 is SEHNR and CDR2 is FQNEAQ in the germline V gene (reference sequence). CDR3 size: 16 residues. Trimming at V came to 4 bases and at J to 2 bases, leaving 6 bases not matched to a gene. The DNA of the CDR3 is TGTGCCAGCAGCTCGGACAGGGGGCTAAGGAACTATGGCTACACCTTC. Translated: CASSSDRGLRNYGYTF.

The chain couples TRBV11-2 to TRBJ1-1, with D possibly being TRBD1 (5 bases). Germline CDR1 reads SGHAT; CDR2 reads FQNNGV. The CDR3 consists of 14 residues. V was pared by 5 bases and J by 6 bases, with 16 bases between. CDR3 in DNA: TGTGCCAGCAGCAATGCGGGGCTAGGCCCTGAAGCTTTCTTT. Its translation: CASSNAGLGPEAFF.

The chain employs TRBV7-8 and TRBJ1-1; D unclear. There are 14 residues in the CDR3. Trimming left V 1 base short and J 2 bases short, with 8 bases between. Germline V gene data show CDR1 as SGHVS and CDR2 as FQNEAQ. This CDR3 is CASSLVAPNTEAFF. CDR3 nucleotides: TGTGCCAGCAGCTTAGTTGCGCCCAACACTGAAGCTTTCTTT.

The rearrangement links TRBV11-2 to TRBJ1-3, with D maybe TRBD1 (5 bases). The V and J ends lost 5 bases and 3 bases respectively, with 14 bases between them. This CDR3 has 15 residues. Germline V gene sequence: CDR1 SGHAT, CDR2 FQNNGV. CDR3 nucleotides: TGTGCCAGCAGCCCAGCGGCGGGACGTGGAAACACCATATATTTT. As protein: CASSPAAGRGNTIYF.

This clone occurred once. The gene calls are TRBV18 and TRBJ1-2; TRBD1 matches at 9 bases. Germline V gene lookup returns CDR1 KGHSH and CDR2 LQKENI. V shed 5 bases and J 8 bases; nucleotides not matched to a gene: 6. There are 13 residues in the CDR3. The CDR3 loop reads CASSFGQGNGYTF. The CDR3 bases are TGTGCCAGCTCATTCGGACAGGGGAACGGCTACACCTTC.

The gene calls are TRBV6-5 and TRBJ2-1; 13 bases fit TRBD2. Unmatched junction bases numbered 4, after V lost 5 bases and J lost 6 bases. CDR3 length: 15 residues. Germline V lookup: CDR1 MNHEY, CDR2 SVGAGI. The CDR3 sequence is CASSVLAGGFNEQFF. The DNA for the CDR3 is TGTGCCAGCAGTGTACTAGCGGGGGGGTTCAATGAGCAGTTCTTC.

The CDR3 protein is CASSLAGRTSGNTIYF. The CDR3 nucleotides read TGTGCCAGCAGCTTAGCCGGACGGACCTCTGGAAACACCATATATTTT. The V and J genes are TRBV7-9 and TRBJ1-3; D ambiguous. The length of the CDR3 is 16 residues. Trimming left V 0 bases short and J 0 bases short, with 9 bases between. CDR1 SEHNR and CDR2 FQNEAQ come from the germline V gene (reference sequence).

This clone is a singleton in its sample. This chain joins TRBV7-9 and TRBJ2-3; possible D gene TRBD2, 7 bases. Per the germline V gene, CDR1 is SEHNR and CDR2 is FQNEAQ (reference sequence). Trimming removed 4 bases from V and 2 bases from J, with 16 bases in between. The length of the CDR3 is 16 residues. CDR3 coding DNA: TGTGCCAGCAGCTCTAGTGGCGGGGGCAACACAGATACGCAGTATTTT. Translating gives CASSSSGGGNTDTQYF.

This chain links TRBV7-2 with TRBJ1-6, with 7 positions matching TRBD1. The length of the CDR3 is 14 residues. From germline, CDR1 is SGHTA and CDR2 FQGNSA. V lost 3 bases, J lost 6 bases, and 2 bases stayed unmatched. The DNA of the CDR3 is TGTGCCAGCAGCTTCGAGGGGGCTAATTCACCCCTCCACTTT. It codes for CASSFEGANSPLHF.

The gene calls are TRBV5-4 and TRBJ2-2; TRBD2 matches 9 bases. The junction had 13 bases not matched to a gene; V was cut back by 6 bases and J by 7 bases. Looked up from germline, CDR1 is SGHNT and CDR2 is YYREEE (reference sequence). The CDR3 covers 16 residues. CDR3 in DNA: TGTGCCAGCACCCTGAGCAGCGGGGGGCGGGGCGGGGAGCTGTTTTTT. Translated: CASTLSSGGRGGELFF.

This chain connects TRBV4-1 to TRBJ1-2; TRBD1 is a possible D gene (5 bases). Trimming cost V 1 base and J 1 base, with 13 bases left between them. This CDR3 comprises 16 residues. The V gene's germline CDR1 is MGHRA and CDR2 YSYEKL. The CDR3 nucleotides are TGCGCCAGCAGCCAAGTCGCGCGGGGGAGTAACTATGGCTACACCTTC. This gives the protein CASSQVARGSNYGYTF.

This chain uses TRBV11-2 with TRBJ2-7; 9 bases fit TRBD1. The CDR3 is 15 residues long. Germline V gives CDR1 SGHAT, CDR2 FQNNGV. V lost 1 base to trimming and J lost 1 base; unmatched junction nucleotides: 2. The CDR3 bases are TGTGCCAGCAGCTTAGGGGGACAGGGTTCCTACGAGCAGTACGTC. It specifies CASSLGGQGSYEQYV.

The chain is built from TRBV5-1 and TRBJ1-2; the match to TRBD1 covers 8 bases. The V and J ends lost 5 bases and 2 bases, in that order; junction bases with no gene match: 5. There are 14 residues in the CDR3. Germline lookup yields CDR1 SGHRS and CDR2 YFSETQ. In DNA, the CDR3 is TGCGCCAGCAGATCTCGGACAGGGAACTATGGCTACACCTTC. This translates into CASRSRTGNYGYTF.